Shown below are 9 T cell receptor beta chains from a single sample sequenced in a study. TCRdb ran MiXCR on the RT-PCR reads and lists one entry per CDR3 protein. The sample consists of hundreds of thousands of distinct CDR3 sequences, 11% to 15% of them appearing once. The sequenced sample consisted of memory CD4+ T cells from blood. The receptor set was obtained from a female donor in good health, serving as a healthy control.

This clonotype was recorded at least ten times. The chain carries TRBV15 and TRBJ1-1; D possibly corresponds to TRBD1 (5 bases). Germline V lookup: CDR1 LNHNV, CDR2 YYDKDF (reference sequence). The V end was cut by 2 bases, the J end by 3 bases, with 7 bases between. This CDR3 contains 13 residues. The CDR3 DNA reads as TGTGCCACCAGCAGACAGGGTGACACTGAAGCTTTCTTT. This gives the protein CATSRQGDTEAFF.

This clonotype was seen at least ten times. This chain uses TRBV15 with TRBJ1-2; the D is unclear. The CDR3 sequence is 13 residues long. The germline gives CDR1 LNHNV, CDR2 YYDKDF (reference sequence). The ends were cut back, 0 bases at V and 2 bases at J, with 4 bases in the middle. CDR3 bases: TGTGCCACCAGCAGAGACTCAAACTATGGCTACACCTTC. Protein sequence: CATSRDSNYGYTF.

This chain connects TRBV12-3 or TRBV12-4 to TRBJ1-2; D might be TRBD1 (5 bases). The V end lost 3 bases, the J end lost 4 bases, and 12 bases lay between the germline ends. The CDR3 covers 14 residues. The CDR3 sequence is CASSLRAGAYGYTF. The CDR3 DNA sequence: TGTGCCAGCAGTTTGAGGGCCGGGGCCTATGGCTACACCTTC.

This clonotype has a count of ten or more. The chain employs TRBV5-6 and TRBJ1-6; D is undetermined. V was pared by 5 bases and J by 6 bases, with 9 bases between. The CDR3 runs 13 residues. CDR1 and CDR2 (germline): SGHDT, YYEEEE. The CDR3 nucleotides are TGTGCCAGCAGGTTTGGACTTAATTCACCCCTCCACTTT. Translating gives CASRFGLNSPLHF.

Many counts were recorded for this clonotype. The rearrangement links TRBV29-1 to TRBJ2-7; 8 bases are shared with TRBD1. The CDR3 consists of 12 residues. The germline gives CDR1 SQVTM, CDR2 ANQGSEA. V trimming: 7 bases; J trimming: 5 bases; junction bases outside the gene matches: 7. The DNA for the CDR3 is TGCAGCGCAGTGAGGACAGGGCACGAGCAGTACTTC. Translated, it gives CSAVRTGHEQYF.

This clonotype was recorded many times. CDR3 in amino acids: CASTHTGGHTEAFF. DNA for the CDR3: TGTGCCAGCACCCATACAGGGGGCCACACTGAAGCTTTCTTT. V and J are TRBV12-3 or TRBV12-4 and TRBJ1-1; 9 nucleotides match TRBD1. The trim removed 7 bases at V and 3 bases at J, leaving 6 bases unmatched. The CDR3 loop spans 14 amino acids.

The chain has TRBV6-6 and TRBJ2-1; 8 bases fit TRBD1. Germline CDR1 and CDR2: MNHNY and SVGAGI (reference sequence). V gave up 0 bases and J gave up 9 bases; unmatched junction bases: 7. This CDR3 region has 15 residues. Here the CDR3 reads CASSYSPGQVGEQFF. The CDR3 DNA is TGTGCCAGCAGTTACTCTCCGGGACAGGTCGGTGAGCAGTTCTTC.

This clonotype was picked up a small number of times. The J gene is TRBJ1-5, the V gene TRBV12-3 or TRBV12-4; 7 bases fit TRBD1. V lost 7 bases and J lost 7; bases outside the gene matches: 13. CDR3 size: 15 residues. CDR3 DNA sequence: TGTGCCAGCACCCTAACAACAGGGGCTGGGCAGCCCCAGCATTTT. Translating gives CASTLTTGAGQPQHF.

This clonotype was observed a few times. The CDR3, as DNA: TGTGCCATCAGTCGGACAGGGGCGAACACCGGGGAGCTGTTTTTT. Its translation: CAISRTGANTGELFF. The genes are TRBV10-3 and TRBJ2-2, with 9 nucleotides matching TRBD1. The germline CDR1 and CDR2 sequences are ENHRY and SYGVKD. J lost 0 bases, V lost 5 bases, and 1 base had no gene match. The CDR3 runs 15 residues.